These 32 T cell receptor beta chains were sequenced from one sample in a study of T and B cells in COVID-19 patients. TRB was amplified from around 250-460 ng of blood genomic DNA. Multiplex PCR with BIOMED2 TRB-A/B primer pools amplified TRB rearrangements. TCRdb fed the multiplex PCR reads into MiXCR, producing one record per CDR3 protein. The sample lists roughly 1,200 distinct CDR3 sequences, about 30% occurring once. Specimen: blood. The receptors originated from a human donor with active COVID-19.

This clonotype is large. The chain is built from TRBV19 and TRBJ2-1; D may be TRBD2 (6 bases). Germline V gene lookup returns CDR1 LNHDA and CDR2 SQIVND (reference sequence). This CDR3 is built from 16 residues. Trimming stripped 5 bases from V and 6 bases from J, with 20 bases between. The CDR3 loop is CASSQSGEAGGNEQFF. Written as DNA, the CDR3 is TGTGCCAGTAGTCAATCGGGGGAGGCTGGGGGCAATGAGCAGTTCTTC.

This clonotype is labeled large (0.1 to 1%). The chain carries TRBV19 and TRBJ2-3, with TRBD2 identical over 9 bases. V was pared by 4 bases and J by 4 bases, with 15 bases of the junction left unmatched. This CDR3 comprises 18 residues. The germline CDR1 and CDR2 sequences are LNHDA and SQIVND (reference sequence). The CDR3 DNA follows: TGTGCCAGTAGTACGAGCAGCGGGGGGTCACGGATTGCAGATACGCAGTATTTT. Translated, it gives CASSTSSGGSRIADTQYF.

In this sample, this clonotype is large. Written as DNA, the CDR3 is TGCAGCGTGCTGTGGGGTGGTAATGAAAAACTGTTTTTT. Translating it yields CSVLWGGNEKLFF. The chain uses TRBV29-1 and TRBJ1-4, with D hard to call. Germline V gene lookup returns CDR1 SQVTM and CDR2 ANQGSEA. CDR3 length equals 13 residues. The V end was cut by 6 bases, the J end by 4 bases, with 12 bases between.

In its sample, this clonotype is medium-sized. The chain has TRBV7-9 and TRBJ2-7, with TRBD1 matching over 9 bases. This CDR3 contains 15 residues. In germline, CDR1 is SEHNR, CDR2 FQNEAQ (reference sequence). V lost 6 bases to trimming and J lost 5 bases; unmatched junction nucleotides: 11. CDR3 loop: CASRPKGQGSHEQYF. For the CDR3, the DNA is TGTGCCAGCAGACCCAAAGGACAGGGGAGCCACGAGCAGTACTTC.

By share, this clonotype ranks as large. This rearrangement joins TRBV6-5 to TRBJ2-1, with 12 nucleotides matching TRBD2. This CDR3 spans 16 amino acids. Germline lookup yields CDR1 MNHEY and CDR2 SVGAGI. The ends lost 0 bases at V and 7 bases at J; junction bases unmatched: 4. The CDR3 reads CASSYSASGGANEQFF. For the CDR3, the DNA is TGTGCCAGCAGTTACTCGGCTAGCGGGGGGGCGAATGAGCAGTTCTTC.

The CDR3 bases are TGTGCCAGCACCGGACTAGCGGGAGGCCTCGTTGAGGAGCAGTACTTC. It yields the protein CASTGLAGGLVEEQYF. The gene calls are TRBV6-5 and TRBJ2-7; 14 bases match TRBD2. Trimming cost V 7 bases and J 7 bases; bases outside gene matches: 12. This CDR3 comprises 16 residues. The germline CDR1 and CDR2 sequences are MNHEY and SVGAGI.

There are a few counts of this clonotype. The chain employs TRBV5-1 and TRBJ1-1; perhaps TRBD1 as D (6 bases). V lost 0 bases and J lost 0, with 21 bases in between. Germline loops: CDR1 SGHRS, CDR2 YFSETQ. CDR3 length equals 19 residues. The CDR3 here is CASSLDYRERGWMNTEAFF. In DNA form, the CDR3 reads TGCGCCAGCAGCTTGGATTACAGGGAGCGGGGGTGGATGAACACTGAAGCTTTCTTT.

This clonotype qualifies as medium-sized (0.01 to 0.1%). The DNA of the CDR3 is TGTGCCTGGAGTGTAGGGTCCCCCCTTAGCGGGAGAACAGATACGCAGTATTTT. It is translated as CAWSVGSPLSGRTDTQYF. The J gene is TRBJ2-3, the V gene TRBV30; 9 positions match TRBD2. Germline trimming cut 0 bases from V and 3 bases from J; bases unmatched to any gene: 13. Germline V CDR1 and CDR2: GTSNPN, SVGIG (reference sequence). The CDR3 is made up of 18 amino acids.

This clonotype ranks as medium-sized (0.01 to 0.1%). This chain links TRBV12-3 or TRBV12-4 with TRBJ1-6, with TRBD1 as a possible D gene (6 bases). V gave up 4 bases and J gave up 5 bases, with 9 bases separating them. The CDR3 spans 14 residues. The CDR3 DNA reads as TGTGCCAGCAGTTCTCAGGGGAATAATTCACCCCTCCACTTT. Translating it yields CASSSQGNNSPLHF.

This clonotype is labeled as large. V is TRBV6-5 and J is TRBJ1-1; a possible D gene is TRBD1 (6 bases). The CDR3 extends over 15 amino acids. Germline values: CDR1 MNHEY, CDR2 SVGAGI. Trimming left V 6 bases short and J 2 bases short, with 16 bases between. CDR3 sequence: CASSFTGTTNTEAFF. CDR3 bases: TGTGCCAGCAGCTTTACCGGGACAACCAACACTGAAGCTTTCTTT.

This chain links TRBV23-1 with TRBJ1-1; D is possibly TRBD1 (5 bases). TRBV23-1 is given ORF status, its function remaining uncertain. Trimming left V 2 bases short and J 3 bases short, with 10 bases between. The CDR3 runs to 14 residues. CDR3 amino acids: CASSQTGGYTEAFF. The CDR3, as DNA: TGCGCCAGCAGTCAAACCGGGGGATACACTGAAGCTTTCTTT.

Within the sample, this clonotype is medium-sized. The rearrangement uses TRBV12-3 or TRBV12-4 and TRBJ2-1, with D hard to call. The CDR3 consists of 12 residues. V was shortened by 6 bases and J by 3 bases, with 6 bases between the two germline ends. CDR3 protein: CASRGGYNEQFF. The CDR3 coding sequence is TGTGCCAGCAGGGGCGGCTACAATGAGCAGTTCTTC.

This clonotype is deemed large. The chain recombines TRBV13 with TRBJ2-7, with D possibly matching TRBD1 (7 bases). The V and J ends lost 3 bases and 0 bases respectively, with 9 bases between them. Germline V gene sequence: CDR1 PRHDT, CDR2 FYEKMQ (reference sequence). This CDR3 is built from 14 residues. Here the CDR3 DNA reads TGTGCCAGCAGCTTGGAGGGGGCCTCCTACGAGCAGTACTTC. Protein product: CASSLEGASYEQYF.

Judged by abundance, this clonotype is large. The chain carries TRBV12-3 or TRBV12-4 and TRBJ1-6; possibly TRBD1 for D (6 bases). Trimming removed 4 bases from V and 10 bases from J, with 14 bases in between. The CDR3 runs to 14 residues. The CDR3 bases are TGTGCCAGCAGTTCCCACACAGGGAAGTCACCCCTCCACTTT. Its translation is CASSSHTGKSPLHF.

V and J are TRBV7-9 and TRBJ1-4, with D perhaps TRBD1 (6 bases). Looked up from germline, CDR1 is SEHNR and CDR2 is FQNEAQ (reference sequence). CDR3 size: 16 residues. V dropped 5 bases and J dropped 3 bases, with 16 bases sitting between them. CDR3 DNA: TGTGCCAGCAGCCCTACCCGGACAGCCTCTAATGAAAAACTGTTTTTT. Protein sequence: CASSPTRTASNEKLFF.

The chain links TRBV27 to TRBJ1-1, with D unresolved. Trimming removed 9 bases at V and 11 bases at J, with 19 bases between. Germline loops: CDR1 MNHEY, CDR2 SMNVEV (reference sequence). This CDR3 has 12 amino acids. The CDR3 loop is CASSIYRGVAFF. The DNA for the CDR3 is TGTGCCAGTAGTATTTACCGGGGAGTGGCTTTCTTT.

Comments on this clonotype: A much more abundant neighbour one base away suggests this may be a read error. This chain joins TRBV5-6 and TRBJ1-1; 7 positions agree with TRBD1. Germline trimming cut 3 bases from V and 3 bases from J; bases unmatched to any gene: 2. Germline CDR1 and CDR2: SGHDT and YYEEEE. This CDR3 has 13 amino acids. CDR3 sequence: CASSWDSHTEAFF. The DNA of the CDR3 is TGTGCCAGCAGCTGGGACAGTCACACTGAAGCTTTCTTT.

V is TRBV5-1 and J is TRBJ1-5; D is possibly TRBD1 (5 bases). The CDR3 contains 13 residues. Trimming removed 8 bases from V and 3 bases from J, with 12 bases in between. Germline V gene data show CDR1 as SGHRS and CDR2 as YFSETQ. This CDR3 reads CASGQGPNQPQHF. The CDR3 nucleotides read TGCGCCAGTGGCCAGGGACCCAATCAGCCCCAGCATTTT.

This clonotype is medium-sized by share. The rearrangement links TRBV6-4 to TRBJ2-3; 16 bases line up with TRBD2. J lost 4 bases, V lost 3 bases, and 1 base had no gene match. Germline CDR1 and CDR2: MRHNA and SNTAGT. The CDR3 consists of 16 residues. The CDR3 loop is CASSEGLAGGPDTQYF. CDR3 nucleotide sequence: TGTGCCAGCAGTGAGGGACTAGCGGGAGGGCCAGATACGCAGTATTTT.

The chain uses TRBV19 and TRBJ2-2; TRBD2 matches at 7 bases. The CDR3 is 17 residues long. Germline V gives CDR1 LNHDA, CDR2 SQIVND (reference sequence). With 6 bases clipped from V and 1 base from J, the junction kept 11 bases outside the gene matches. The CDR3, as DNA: TGTGCCAGTAGAGGGTTTTCCGGGACTATGAACACCGGGGAGCTGTTTTTT. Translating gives CASRGFSGTMNTGELFF.

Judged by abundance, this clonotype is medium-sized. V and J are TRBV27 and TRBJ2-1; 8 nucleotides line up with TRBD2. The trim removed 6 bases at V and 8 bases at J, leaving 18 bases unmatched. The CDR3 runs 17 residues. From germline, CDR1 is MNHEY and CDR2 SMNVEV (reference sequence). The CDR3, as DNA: TGTGCCAGCAGCCATACTAGCGGCGGGGCCCTGGGGGATGAGCAGTTCTTC. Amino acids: CASSHTSGGALGDEQFF.

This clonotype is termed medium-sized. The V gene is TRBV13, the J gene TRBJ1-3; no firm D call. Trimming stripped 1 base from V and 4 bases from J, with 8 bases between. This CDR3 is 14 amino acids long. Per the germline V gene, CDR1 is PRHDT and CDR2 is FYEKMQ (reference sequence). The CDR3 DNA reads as TGTGCCAGCAGCTTAGAGGGAACCGGAAACACCATATATTTT. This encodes CASSLEGTGNTIYF.

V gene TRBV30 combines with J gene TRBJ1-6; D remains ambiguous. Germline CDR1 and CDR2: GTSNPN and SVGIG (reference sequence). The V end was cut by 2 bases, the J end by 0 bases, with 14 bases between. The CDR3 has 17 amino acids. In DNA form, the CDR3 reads TGTGCCTGGAGTTTGTCAGGAGTTAGCTCCTATAATTCACCCCTCCACTTT. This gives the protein CAWSLSGVSSYNSPLHF.

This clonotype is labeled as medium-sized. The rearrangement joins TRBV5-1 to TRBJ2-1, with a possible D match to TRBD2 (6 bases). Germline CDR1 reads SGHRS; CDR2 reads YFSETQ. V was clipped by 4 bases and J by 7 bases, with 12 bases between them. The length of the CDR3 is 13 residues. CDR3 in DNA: TGCGCCAGCAGCCGTGTACTAGCAAATGAGCAGTTCTTC. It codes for CASSRVLANEQFF.

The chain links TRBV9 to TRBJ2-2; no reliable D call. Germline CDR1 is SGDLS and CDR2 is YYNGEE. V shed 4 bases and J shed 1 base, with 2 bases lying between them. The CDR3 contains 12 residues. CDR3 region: CASSRNTGELFF. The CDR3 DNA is TGTGCCAGCAGCCGGAACACCGGGGAGCTGTTTTTT.

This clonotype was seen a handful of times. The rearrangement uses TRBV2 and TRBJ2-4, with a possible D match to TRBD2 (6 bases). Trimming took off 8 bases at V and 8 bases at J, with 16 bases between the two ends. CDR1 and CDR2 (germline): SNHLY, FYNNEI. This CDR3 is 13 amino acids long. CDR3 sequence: CASRYGWGDIQYF. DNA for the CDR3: TGTGCCAGCCGATATGGGTGGGGGGACATTCAGTACTTC. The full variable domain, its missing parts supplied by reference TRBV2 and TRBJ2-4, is EPEVTQTPSHQVTQMGQEVILRCVPISNHLYFYWYRQILGQKVEFLVSFYNNEISEKSEIFDDQFSVERPDGSNFTLKIRSTKLEDSAMYFCASRYGWGDIQYFGAGTRLSVL.

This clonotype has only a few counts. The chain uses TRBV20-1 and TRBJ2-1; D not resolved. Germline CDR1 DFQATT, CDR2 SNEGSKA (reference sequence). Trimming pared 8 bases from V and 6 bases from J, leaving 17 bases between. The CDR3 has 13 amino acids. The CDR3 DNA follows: TGCAGTAGCTCGCAGCTTGGATCCAATGAGCAGTTCTTC. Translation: CSSSQLGSNEQFF.

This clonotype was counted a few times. CDR3: CASSDKFTGELFF. The CDR3 nucleotides read TGTGCCAGCAGCGATAAATTTACCGGGGAGCTGTTTTTT. The V call is TRBV9, the J call TRBJ2-2; D not resolved. V lost 3 bases and J lost 5, with 8 bases in between. This CDR3 has 13 amino acids. Germline CDR1 and CDR2: SGDLS and YYNGEE.

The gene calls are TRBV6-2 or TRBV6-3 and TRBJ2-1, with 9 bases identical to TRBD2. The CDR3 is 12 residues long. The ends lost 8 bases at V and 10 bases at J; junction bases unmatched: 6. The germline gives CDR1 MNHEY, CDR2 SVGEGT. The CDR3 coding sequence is TGTGCCAGCTCTAGCGGGATCTGGGAGCAGTTCTTC. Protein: CASSSGIWEQFF.

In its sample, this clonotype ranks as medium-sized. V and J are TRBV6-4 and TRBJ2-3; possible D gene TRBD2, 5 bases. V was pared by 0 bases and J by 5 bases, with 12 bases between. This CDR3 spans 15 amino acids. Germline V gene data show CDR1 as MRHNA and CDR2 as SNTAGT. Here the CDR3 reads CASSDSAGGVDTQYF. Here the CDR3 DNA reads TGTGCCAGCAGTGACTCCGCGGGCGGTGTAGATACGCAGTATTTT.

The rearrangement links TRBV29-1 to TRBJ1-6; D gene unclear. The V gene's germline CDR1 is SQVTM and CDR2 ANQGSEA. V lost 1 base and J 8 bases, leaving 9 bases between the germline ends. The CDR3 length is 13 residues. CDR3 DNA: TGCAGCGTTGAAGGGGGTGGGGATTCACCCCTCCACTTT. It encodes CSVEGGGDSPLHF.

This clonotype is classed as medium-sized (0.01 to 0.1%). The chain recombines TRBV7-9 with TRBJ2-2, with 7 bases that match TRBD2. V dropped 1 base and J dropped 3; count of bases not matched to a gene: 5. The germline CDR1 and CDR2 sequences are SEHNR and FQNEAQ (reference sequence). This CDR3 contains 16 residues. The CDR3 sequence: CASSLGAGFYTGELFF. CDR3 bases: TGTGCCAGCAGCTTAGGAGCGGGATTTTACACCGGGGAGCTGTTTTTT.